This T cell receptor beta chain was sequenced in a study of T cells in localized non-small cell lung cancer. In germline, CDR1 is SGHTA, CDR2 FQGNSA. This CDR3 region has 13 residues. Trimming at V came to 5 bases and at J to 4 bases, leaving 4 bases not matched to a gene. In the case of this clone: Its antigen is still unknown.

Broader study findings: It remains possible that heterogeneity exists, since only one tumor region was sequenced. Higher T cell density in the blood was associated with longer overall survival, whereas higher adjacent-lung clonality associated with shorter survival.

Method: immunoSEQ multiplex PCR; TCRdb's copy keeps in-frame clones and lacks some. The sample lists approximately 7,000 clones; 50% were seen once. The chain joins TRBV7-2 to TRBJ1-2, with TRBD1 matching over 7 bases. Sequenced here: lymph node tissue, sampled before any cancer treatment. The clonotype was recovered from a female donor of 60 years or more with stage I lung adenocarcinoma. This chain's CDR3 is CASSARQGYGYTF. The CDR3 nucleotides are TGTGCCAGCAGCGCCCGACAGGGCTATGGCTACACCTTC.